The 19 T cell receptor beta chains in this list originate from one sample, sequenced in a study of shared clonotypes between healthy human individuals. Sequenced by immunoSEQ multiplex PCR; TCRdb stores in-frame clones only, minus some. The sample shows 2 million to 2.5 million clones, 85% to 95% of them seen only once. Sequenced material: naive CD4+ T cells from PBMCs. As to subset: CD45RA+ positively selected. Receptors were obtained from a man between 18 and 35 years old in good health. Some clones in this sample may be carry-over from other donors' samples.

A single count supports this clone. V gene TRBV5-1 combines with J gene TRBJ2-2; the D is unclear. This CDR3 contains 15 residues. CDR1 and CDR2 (germline): SGHRS, YFSETQ. V gave up 2 bases and J gave up 1 base, with 9 bases separating them. CDR3: CASSLTSRNTGELFF. The CDR3 DNA sequence: TGCGCCAGCAGCTTAACCAGCCGGAACACCGGGGAGCTGTTTTTT.

The chain joins TRBV5-6 to TRBJ2-7, with D maybe TRBD1 (6 bases). The CDR3 consists of 14 residues. Trimming cost V 1 base and J 4 bases, with 12 bases left between them. CDR1 SGHDT and CDR2 YYEEEE come from the germline V gene. The CDR3: CASSLRQGKYEQYF. The CDR3 region has the DNA TGTGCCAGCAGCTTGAGGCAGGGGAAATACGAGCAGTACTTC. The full variable domain, in which reference TRBV5-6 and TRBJ2-7 provide the parts outside the CDR3, is DAGVTQSPTHLIKTRGQQVTLRCSPKSGHDTVSWYQQALGQGPQFIFQYYEEEERQRGNFPDRFSGHQFPNYSSELNVNALLLGDSALYLCASSLRQGKYEQYFGPGTRLTVT.

The chain carries TRBV7-3 and TRBJ2-7; a weak D match, TRBD1 (6 bases). This CDR3 has 13 residues. The germline V gene has CDR1 SGHTA and CDR2 FQGTGA. The V end was cut by 5 bases, the J end by 6 bases, with 14 bases between. The CDR3 loop is CASSLFMDSEQYF. In DNA, the CDR3 is TGTGCCAGCAGCCTATTCATGGACAGCGAGCAGTACTTC.

The chain recombines TRBV11-1 with TRBJ2-2; TRBD1 matches at 7 bases. After removal of 7 bases from V and 3 bases from J, the junction contained 11 bases not matched to a gene. CDR1 is SGHAT and CDR2 is FQDESV in the germline V gene (reference sequence). This CDR3 has 16 amino acids. The CDR3 protein is CASILSPGGDTGELFF. The DNA for the CDR3 is TGTGCCAGCATCCTTTCCCCAGGGGGTGACACCGGGGAGCTGTTTTTT. Together with reference TRBV11-1 and TRBJ2-2, the CDR3 gives the full variable domain: EAEVAQSPRYKITEKSQAVAFWCDPISGHATLYWYRQILGQGPELLVQFQDESVVDDSQLPKDRFSAERLKGVDSTLKIQPAELGDSAMYLCASILSPGGDTGELFFGEGSRLTVL.

The chain employs TRBV25-1 and TRBJ1-1; TRBD1 matches 9 bases. Trimming took 3 bases from V and 4 from J; bases not matched to a gene: 3. The CDR3 contains 14 residues. CDR1 MGHDK and CDR2 SYGVNS come from the germline V gene. The CDR3 coding sequence is TGTGCCAGCAGTGACCCGACAGGGGGCACTGAAGCTTTCTTT. It codes for CASSDPTGGTEAFF.

CDR3 sequence: CASTRQGKRENGETQYF. The CDR3, as DNA: TGTGCCAGCACCCGGCAGGGCAAGCGGGAGAACGGGGAGACCCAGTACTTC. The chain has TRBV14 and TRBJ2-5; 8 bases match TRBD2. CDR3 length: 17 amino acids. V trimming: 7 bases; J trimming: 5 bases; junction bases outside the gene matches: 18. Germline-derived CDR1 and CDR2 are SGHDN and FVKESK.

The chain combines TRBV14 with TRBJ2-1; D possibly corresponds to TRBD2 (5 bases). This CDR3 has 15 residues. In germline, CDR1 is SGHDN, CDR2 FVKESK. The V end was cut by 1 base, the J end by 1 base, with 8 bases between. CDR3 bases: TGTGCCAGCAGCCAAGTGACGGGGTCCTACAATGAGCAGTTCTTC. Amino acids: CASSQVTGSYNEQFF.

This rearrangement joins TRBV7-3 to TRBJ2-1, with no clear D. The germline V and J ends were trimmed by 1 base and 3 bases, with 10 bases remaining between them. Germline CDR1 SGHTA, CDR2 FQGTGA. The CDR3 is 15 amino acids. The CDR3 DNA reads as TGTGCCAGCAGCTTAAAGGCGTCTAGCTACAATGAGCAGTTCTTC. This gives the protein CASSLKASSYNEQFF. Based on the CDR3 plus reference TRBV7-3 and TRBJ2-1, the full variable domain is GAGVSQTPSNKVTEKGKYVELRCDPISGHTALYWYRQSLGQGPEFLIYFQGTGAADDSGLPNDRFFAVRPEGSVSTLKIQRTERGDSAVYLCASSLKASSYNEQFFGPGTRLTVL.

The chain's CDR3 is CASCGQVDQPQHF. CDR3 nucleotide sequence: TGTGCCAGCTGCGGACAGGTTGATCAGCCCCAGCATTTT. The V gene is TRBV2, the J gene TRBJ1-5, with TRBD1 matching over 7 bases. CDR1 SNHLY and CDR2 FYNNEI come from the germline V gene. The CDR3 has 13 residues. V gave up 8 bases and J gave up 5 bases; unmatched junction bases: 6.

The genes are TRBV19 and TRBJ1-1; D might be TRBD1 (5 bases). The CDR3 runs to 15 residues. V was pared by 6 bases and J by 1 base, with 15 bases between. Germline values: CDR1 LNHDA, CDR2 SQIVND (reference sequence). The CDR3 loop reads CASRGRIFSNTEAFF. The CDR3 DNA follows: TGTGCCAGTAGGGGACGCATCTTTTCGAACACTGAAGCTTTCTTT.

V usage is TRBV18 and J usage is TRBJ2-1; a possible D gene is TRBD1 (6 bases). CDR1 KGHSH and CDR2 LQKENI come from the germline V gene. V shed 2 bases and J shed 7 bases, with 15 bases lying between them. The CDR3 runs 15 residues. The CDR3 bases are TGTGCCAGCTCACCATTTACAGGGTATGAAAATGAGCAGTTCTTC. It yields the protein CASSPFTGYENEQFF.

A note on this clone: The same CDR3 is also encoded by other DNA sequences in this sample. This chain connects TRBV5-1 to TRBJ2-3, with 11 bases that match TRBD2. Germline V gene lookup returns CDR1 SGHRS and CDR2 YFSETQ. Losses at the gene ends were 0 bases for V and 0 bases for J; bases not matched to a gene: 6. The CDR3 consists of 18 residues. In DNA, the CDR3 is TGCGCCAGCAGCTTGGGTGGGCTAGCGGGAGGCAGCACAGATACGCAGTATTTT. It yields the protein CASSLGGLAGGSTDTQYF.

The J gene is TRBJ1-5, the V gene TRBV28; 9 bases are a match to TRBD1. This CDR3 has 17 amino acids. V gave up 5 bases and J gave up 1 base; unmatched junction bases: 9. Germline V CDR1 and CDR2: MDHEN, SYDVKM. CDR3 nucleotides: TGTGCCAGCAGTCCTCCAGGACAGGGGATGAGCAATCAGCCCCAGCATTTT. The encoded protein is CASSPPGQGMSNQPQHF. Variable domain in full (rest from reference TRBV28 and TRBJ1-5): DVKVTQSSRYLVKRTGEKVFLECVQDMDHENMFWYRQDPGLGLRLIYFSYDVKMKEKGDIPEGYSVSREKKERFSLILESASTNQTSMYLCASSPPGQGMSNQPQHFGDGTRLSIL.

This clone was observed a handful of times. The V call is TRBV6-5, the J call TRBJ1-5; no clear D. The CDR3 extends over 13 amino acids. V lost 2 bases to trimming and J lost 7 bases, with 9 bases between them. Germline V gene data show CDR1 as MNHEY and CDR2 as SVGAGI. CDR3 loop: CASSYNGYQPQHF. The CDR3 DNA reads as TGTGCCAGCAGTTACAATGGATACCAGCCCCAGCATTTT.

The chain couples TRBV4-1 to TRBJ2-3; 7 bases align to TRBD2. CDR1 is MGHRA, CDR2 YSYEKL, per germline. V lost 3 bases, J lost 5 bases, and 8 bases stayed unmatched. The CDR3 extends over 15 amino acids. CDR3 in amino acids: CASSQLGLPKDTQYF. The DNA of the CDR3 is TGCGCCAGCAGCCAGTTGGGACTACCGAAAGATACGCAGTATTTT.

V and J are TRBV5-6 and TRBJ2-7, with TRBD1 matching over 7 bases. Per germline, CDR1 SGHDT and CDR2 YYEEEE. The CDR3 is 13 amino acids. The ends lost 1 base at V and 7 bases at J; junction bases unmatched: 5. Here the CDR3 reads CASSLTGAREQYF. In DNA form, the CDR3 reads TGTGCCAGCAGCTTGACAGGGGCGCGGGAGCAGTACTTC.

The V call is TRBV19, the J call TRBJ2-3; 7 bases agree with TRBD2. Trimming at V came to 1 base and at J to 4 bases, leaving 5 bases not matched to a gene. The CDR3 runs 15 residues. Germline V lookup: CDR1 LNHDA, CDR2 SQIVND (reference sequence). The CDR3 sequence: CASSIGAGAADTQYF. CDR3 bases: TGTGCCAGTAGTATAGGGGCGGGAGCAGCAGATACGCAGTATTTT.

A note on this clone: The sample holds other DNA sequences that translate to the same CDR3. The chain recombines TRBV11-2 with TRBJ2-1; 7 bases line up with TRBD1. The CDR3 extends over 16 amino acids. CDR1 is SGHAT, CDR2 FQNNGV, per germline. Trimming took 1 base from V and 0 from J; bases not matched to a gene: 3. CDR3 amino acids: CASSLGAGGSYNEQFF. Written as DNA, the CDR3 is TGTGCCAGCAGCTTAGGAGCAGGGGGCTCCTACAATGAGCAGTTCTTC.

The chain employs TRBV2 and TRBJ2-7; a weak D match, TRBD2 (6 bases). This CDR3 spans 14 amino acids. Germline CDR1 reads SNHLY; CDR2 reads FYNNEI. Trimming took 5 bases from V and 6 from J, leaving 17 bases between them. The CDR3 DNA is TGTGCCAGCAGTATAGCGGAAAGGGCTTCCGAGCAGTACTTC. Protein: CASSIAERASEQYF. The full variable domain, completed using reference TRBV2 and TRBJ2-7, is EPEVTQTPSHQVTQMGQEVILRCVPISNHLYFYWYRQILGQKVEFLVSFYNNEISEKSEIFDDQFSVERPDGSNFTLKIRSTKLEDSAMYFCASSIAERASEQYFGPGTRLTVT.